These 10 T cell receptor beta chains came from one sample sequenced in a study of T cells expressing NK-cell markers. TCRdb re-called the 5' RACE reads, yielding one record per CDR3 amino acid sequence without DNA. The sample includes about 550,000 distinct CDR3 sequences. Sequencing was carried out using blood T cells: a sorted CD56 or NKG2C T cell subset, CD4+ or CD8+ T cells, or bulk PBMC T cells (not recorded which). These receptors were taken from a man aged 18 to 35 in good health.

The chain carries TRBV14 and TRBJ1-1. Looked up from germline, CDR1 is SGHDN and CDR2 is FVKESK. The CDR3 consists of 20 residues. The chain's CDR3 is CASSQDGAGARRILNTEAFF.

V is TRBV5-4 and J is TRBJ2-1; as DNA is missing, the TRBD1 call by TCRdb cannot be tested. Per germline, CDR1 SGHNT and CDR2 YYREEE (reference sequence). The CDR3 length is 16 residues. The CDR3: CASSLPPTGLYNEQFF. Full variable domain (remainder filled in from reference TRBV5-4 and TRBJ2-1): ETGVTQSPTHLIKTRGQQVTLRCSSQSGHNTVSWYQQALGQGPQFIFQYYREEENGRGNFPPRFSGLQFPNYSSELNVNALELDDSALYLCASSLPPTGLYNEQFFGPGTRLTVL.

The chain links TRBV27 to TRBJ2-3; TCRdb lists TRBD1, though no DNA is available to test this call. Germline V gives CDR1 MNHEY, CDR2 SMNVEV (reference sequence). This CDR3 has 15 residues. The CDR3 sequence: CASSAQGRNTDTQYF.

This rearrangement joins TRBV4-1 to TRBJ1-5. Germline assignment: CDR1 MGHRA and CDR2 YSYEKL. CDR3 length: 16 residues. CDR3 amino acids: CASSQGQPYSNQPQHF.

The J gene is TRBJ1-5, the V gene TRBV7-2. Germline assignment: CDR1 SGHTA and CDR2 FQGNSA. This CDR3 spans 15 amino acids. This CDR3 reads CASSLVWRVRQPQHF.

The chain recombines TRBV24-1 with TRBJ1-2. Germline-derived CDR1 and CDR2 are KGHDR and SFDVKD. This CDR3 is built from 14 residues. The CDR3 sequence: CATSVGRSDYGYTF.

The V gene is TRBV10-3, the J gene TRBJ2-1; TCRdb outputs TRBD2, but without DNA this stays unchecked. There are 15 residues in the CDR3. The germline CDR1 and CDR2 sequences are ENHRY and SYGVKD. CDR3 sequence reads: CAISAAGSGDNEQFF.

The chain recombines TRBV12-3 or TRBV12-4 with TRBJ1-4; there is no DNA to check the TCRdb D call of TRBD1. CDR3 length: 17 amino acids. The chain's CDR3 is CASSLRTGTKTNEKLFF.

This sequence joins TRBV2 and TRBJ2-1; TCRdb indicates TRBD2, and absent DNA this call remains unverified. The CDR3 has 15 residues. Germline CDR1 is SNHLY and CDR2 is FYNNEI. Here the CDR3 reads CASSEVAGTYNEQFF.

The rearrangement joins TRBV6-1 to TRBJ1-3. The CDR3 sequence is 13 residues long. Per germline, CDR1 MNHNS and CDR2 SASEGT. CDR3 in amino acids: CASRASDRNTIYF.